This T cell receptor beta chain was identified during a study of shared clonotypes between healthy human individuals. Turning to this clone: What it binds is unknown.

Naive CD8 isolation took CD45RO-negative cells positively selected for CCR7 and excluded terminally differentiated effector memory CD45RA+ cells. Study-wide results and caveats: The authors expected sequencing depth to affect clonotype sharing among donors.

TCRdb's copy holds only in-frame clones and misses some; the assay was immunoSEQ multiplex PCR. This sample has approximately 1.9 million clones; roughly 95% occur once, and the top ten carry about 1.6%. CDR3 size: 12 residues. Germline V gene sequence: CDR1 SGDLS, CDR2 YYNGEE. V dropped 1 base and J dropped 15; count of bases not matched to a gene: 5. The source is a man younger than 30 in good health. Some clones in this sample may be carry-over from other donors' samples. Sequenced material: naive CD8+ T cells from PBMCs. V and J are TRBV9 and TRBJ2-1, with 9 bases identical to TRBD1. The CDR3 loop reads CASSVQQGALFF. Here the CDR3 DNA reads TGTGCCAGCAGCGTACAACAGGGGGCTCTGTTCTTC.